Listed here are 10 T cell receptor beta chains from one sample, sequenced in a study of cytomegalovirus exposure and HLA in healthy donors. Use of 60 Vbeta and 13 Jbeta primers characterized the PCR. Sequencing was performed with immunoSEQ multiplex PCR; in TCRdb, only in-frame clones are kept and a portion is missing. The sample has over 120,000 clones, approximately 63% seen once. The material sequenced was PBMCs. The source of these receptors is a woman in her sixties in good health and CMV-seropositive.

V is TRBV2 and J is TRBJ2-4, with 9 nucleotides matching TRBD2. CDR3 length: 18 residues. The V segment lost 3 bases and the J segment 0 bases; nucleotides outside the gene matches: 9. The germline CDR1 and CDR2 sequences are SNHLY and FYNNEI. This chain's CDR3 is CASSDSGAGGLAKNIQYF. DNA of the CDR3: TGTGCCAGCAGTGATTCAGGGGCGGGAGGGCTAGCCAAAAACATTCAGTACTTC.

This chain connects TRBV7-2 to TRBJ2-1, with TRBD2 identical over 14 bases. Per germline, CDR1 SGHTA and CDR2 FQGNSA. V was clipped by 5 bases and J by 9 bases; unmatched bases: 9. This CDR3 spans 16 amino acids. CDR3 nucleotides: TGTGCCAGCAGCCTCGCGGGACTAGCGGGAGTCCTTGAGCAGTTCTTC. Translating gives CASSLAGLAGVLEQFF.

V is TRBV6-1 and J is TRBJ2-6; no firm D call. With 2 bases removed from V and 0 bases from J, the gap between germline ends came to 8 bases. Germline lookup yields CDR1 MNHNS and CDR2 SASEGT. The CDR3 runs to 16 residues. The CDR3, as DNA: TGTGCCAGCAGTGAAAGTGCAGGCTCTGGGGCCAACGTCCTGACTTTC. It is translated as CASSESAGSGANVLTF.

The table lists this clone with a few counts. The rearrangement uses TRBV10-3 and TRBJ2-3; TRBD2 aligns across 7 bases. The CDR3 is 15 residues long. J was trimmed by 4 bases and V by 10 bases; bases with no gene match: 14. Germline CDR1 ENHRY, CDR2 SYGVKD. For the CDR3, the DNA is TGTGCCACTAACCTTGGCGGGAGAGGACCAGATACGCAGTATTTT. Its protein is CATNLGGRGPDTQYF.

The chain recombines TRBV25-1 with TRBJ2-1, with a tentative D call TRBD2 (6 bases). The CDR3 loop spans 14 amino acids. Looked up from germline, CDR1 is MGHDK and CDR2 is SYGVNS. V was clipped by 0 bases and J by 4 bases, with 7 bases between them. The CDR3: CASSEYGTYNEQFF. Here the CDR3 DNA reads TGTGCCAGCAGTGAATACGGGACTTACAATGAGCAGTTCTTC.

This CDR3 is CASSLATGGPYEQYF. The CDR3 region has the DNA TGTGCCAGCAGCCTCGCGACAGGGGGGCCCTACGAGCAGTACTTC. The gene calls are TRBV7-2 and TRBJ2-7; 9 bases align to TRBD1. Germline CDR1 and CDR2: SGHTA and FQGNSA. The CDR3 runs 15 residues. With V trimmed by 5 bases and J by 2 bases, 7 bases remained unmatched.

The rearrangement uses TRBV5-1 and TRBJ1-1; tentatively, D is TRBD1 (5 bases). V was pared by 4 bases and J by 4 bases, with 11 bases between. Germline V lookup: CDR1 SGHRS, CDR2 YFSETQ. The CDR3 sequence is 13 residues long. CDR3 amino acids: CASSVGRGTEAFF. The CDR3 DNA sequence: TGCGCCAGCAGCGTCGGTAGGGGCACTGAAGCTTTCTTT.

The chain uses TRBV2 and TRBJ1-3; weak D call: TRBD1 (6 bases). Between the trimmed V and J ends, which lost 8 bases and 2 bases, there was a span of 22 bases. CDR1 and CDR2 from the germline V gene are SNHLY and FYNNEI. This CDR3 comprises 17 residues. The CDR3 DNA follows: TGTGCCAGCGGGGGGGGCAGTCGGGCGCTGGCTGGAAACACCATATATTTT. It translates to CASGGGSRALAGNTIYF. Full variable domain (missing parts from reference TRBV2 and TRBJ1-3): EPEVTQTPSHQVTQMGQEVILRCVPISNHLYFYWYRQILGQKVEFLVSFYNNEISEKSEIFDDQFSVERPDGSNFTLKIRSTKLEDSAMYFCASGGGSRALAGNTIYFGEGSWLTVV.

This clone was seen a single time. The chain employs TRBV2 and TRBJ1-4; D possibly corresponds to TRBD1 (5 bases). The CDR3 is 16 amino acids. Germline CDR1 SNHLY, CDR2 FYNNEI. Trimming pared 4 bases from V and 0 bases from J, leaving 12 bases between. The CDR3 DNA is TGTGCCAGCAGTGGGGGGACTAGCTCAACTAATGAAAAACTGTTTTTT. It codes for CASSGGTSSTNEKLFF.

V usage is TRBV5-5 and J usage is TRBJ2-7, with D unresolved. The CDR3 has 14 amino acids. Germline CDR1 is SGHKS and CDR2 is YYEKEE (reference sequence). Trimming pared 0 bases from V and 0 bases from J, leaving 7 bases between. DNA of the CDR3: TGTGCCAGCAGCTTGGACTACTTCTCCTACGAGCAGTACTTC. Protein: CASSLDYFSYEQYF.